The T cell receptor beta chain under discussion was sequenced for a study of blood T cell repertoires in COVID-19. Turning to the study itself: Sources were T cells, B-cell-depleted T cells, or PBMCs; the material itself was cDNA or gDNA.

Participants were aged roughly 18 to 89 years from roughly 25 US areas. About this clone itself: This sample includes further DNA sequences coding for the same CDR3.

Original analysis: Amplification of reference gene primers was used by the study to estimate nucleated cell counts. The assay was immunoSEQ multiplex PCR, and TCRdb's table has in-frame clones only and misses some. V and J calls and clone size are those listed in that table; D and trimming were worked out from the DNA. The data hold more than 300,000 clones, with 90% observed a single time. Germline-derived CDR1 and CDR2 are DFQATT and SNEGSKA (reference sequence). Trimming removed 3 bases from V and 0 bases from J; junction bases left unmatched: 2. The CDR3 length is 14 residues. The clonotype comes from a woman younger than 45 who had been exposed to COVID-19. Specimen: PBMCs or T cells enriched from blood (not recorded which). This chain joins TRBV20-1 and TRBJ1-5; 7 nucleotides agree with TRBD1. As DNA, the CDR3 is TGCAGTGCTAGTCGACAGGGTAGCAATCAGCCCCAGCATTTT. It encodes CSASRQGSNQPQHF.